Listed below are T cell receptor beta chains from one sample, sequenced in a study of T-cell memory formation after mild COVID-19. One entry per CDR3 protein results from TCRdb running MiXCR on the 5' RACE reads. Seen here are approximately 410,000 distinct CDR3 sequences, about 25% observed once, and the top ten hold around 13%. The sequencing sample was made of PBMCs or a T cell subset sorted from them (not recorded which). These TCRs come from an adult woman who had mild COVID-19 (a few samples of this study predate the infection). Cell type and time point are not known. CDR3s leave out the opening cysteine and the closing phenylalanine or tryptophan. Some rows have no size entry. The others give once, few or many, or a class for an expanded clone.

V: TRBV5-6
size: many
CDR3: ASSVIAGGPGGELF

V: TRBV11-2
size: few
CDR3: ASSLFGQPPEETQY

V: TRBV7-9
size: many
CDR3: ASRQGATDTQY

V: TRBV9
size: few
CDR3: ASSVATSRADTQY

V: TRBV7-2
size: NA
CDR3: ASSLEQVSNQPQH

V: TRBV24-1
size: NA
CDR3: ATSIGGSYNEQF

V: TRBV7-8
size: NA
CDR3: ASSLVFFVSRERHGLGEQY

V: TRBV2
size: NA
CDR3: ASSGFWGRAADTQY

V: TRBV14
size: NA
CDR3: ASSQMGSGTSVPDTQY

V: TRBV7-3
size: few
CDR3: ASSERGSNTEAF

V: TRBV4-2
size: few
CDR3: ASSHRENTGELF

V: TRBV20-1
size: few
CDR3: SARDDTGTDPSEAF

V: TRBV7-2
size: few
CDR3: ASSLRQGKLF

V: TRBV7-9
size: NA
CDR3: ASSLGAALSQSTDTQY

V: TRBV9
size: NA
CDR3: ASSSPSGGASEQF

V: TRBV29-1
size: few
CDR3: SVVSRTEQY

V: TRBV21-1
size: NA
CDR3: ASSKIAGF